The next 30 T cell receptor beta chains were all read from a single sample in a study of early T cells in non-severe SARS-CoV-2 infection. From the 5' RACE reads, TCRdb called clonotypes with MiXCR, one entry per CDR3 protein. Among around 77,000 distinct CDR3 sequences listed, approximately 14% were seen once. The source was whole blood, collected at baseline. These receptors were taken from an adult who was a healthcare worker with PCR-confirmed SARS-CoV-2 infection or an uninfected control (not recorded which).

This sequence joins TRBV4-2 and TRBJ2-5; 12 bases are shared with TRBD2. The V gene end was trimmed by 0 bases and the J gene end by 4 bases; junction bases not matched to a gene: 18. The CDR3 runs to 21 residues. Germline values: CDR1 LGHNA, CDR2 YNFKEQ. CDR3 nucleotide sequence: TGTGCCAGCAGCCAAGATCGGACCTCAGGGGCACTAGCGGGAGGAGCAGAGACCCAGTACTTC. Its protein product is CASSQDRTSGALAGGAETQYF.

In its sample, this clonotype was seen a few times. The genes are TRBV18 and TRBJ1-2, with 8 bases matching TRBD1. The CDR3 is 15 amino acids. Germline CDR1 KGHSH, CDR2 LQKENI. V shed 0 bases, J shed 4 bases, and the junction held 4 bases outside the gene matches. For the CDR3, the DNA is TGTGCCAGCTCACCACCGGACAGGGCGCCCTATGGCTACACCTTC. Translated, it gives CASSPPDRAPYGYTF.

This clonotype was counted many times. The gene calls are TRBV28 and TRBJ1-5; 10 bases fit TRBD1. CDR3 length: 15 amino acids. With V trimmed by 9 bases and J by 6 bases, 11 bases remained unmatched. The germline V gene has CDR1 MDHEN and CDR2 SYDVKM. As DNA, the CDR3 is TGTGCCAGTCTCCGGGACAGGGGAGGTGGTCAGCCCCAGCATTTT. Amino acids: CASLRDRGGGQPQHF.

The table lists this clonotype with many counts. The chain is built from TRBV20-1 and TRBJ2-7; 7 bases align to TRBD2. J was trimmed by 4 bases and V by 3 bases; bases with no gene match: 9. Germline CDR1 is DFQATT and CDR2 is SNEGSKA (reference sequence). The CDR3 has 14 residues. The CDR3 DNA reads TGCAGTGCTAGGGCGGCGGGAGAGGGGTACGAGCAGTACTTC. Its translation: CSARAAGEGYEQYF.

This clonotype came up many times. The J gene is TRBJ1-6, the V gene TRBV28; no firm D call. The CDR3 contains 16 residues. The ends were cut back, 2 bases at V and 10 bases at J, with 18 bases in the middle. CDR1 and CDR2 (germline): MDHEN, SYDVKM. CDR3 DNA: TGTGCCAGCAGTTTACTTGTACGGGTATCCGGATCACCCCTCCACTTT. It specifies CASSLLVRVSGSPLHF.

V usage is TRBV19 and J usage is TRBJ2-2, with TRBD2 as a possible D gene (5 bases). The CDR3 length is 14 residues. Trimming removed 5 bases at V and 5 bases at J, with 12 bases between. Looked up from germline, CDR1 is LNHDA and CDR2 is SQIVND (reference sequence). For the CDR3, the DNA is TGTGCCAGTAGTTATGAGGGCCTGACCGGGGAGCTGTTTTTT. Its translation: CASSYEGLTGELFF.

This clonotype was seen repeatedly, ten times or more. The CDR3 spells CASSVGGRIDTQYF. Written as DNA, the CDR3 is TGTGCCAGCAGTGTTGGCGGGAGAATAGATACGCAGTATTTT. The chain links TRBV27 to TRBJ2-3; 7 bases are shared with TRBD2. V lost 5 bases to trimming and J lost 5 bases; unmatched junction nucleotides: 7. This CDR3 region has 14 residues. Germline loops: CDR1 MNHEY, CDR2 SMNVEV (reference sequence).

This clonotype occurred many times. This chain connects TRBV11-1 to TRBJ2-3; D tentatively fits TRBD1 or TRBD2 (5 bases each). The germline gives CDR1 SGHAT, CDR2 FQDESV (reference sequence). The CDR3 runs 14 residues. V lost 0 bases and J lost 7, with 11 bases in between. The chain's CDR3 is CASSLAYEGNTQYF. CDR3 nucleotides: TGTGCCAGCAGCTTAGCATACGAGGGGAATACGCAGTATTTT. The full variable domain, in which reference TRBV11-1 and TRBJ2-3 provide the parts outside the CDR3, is EAEVAQSPRYKITEKSQAVAFWCDPISGHATLYWYRQILGQGPELLVQFQDESVVDDSQLPKDRFSAERLKGVDSTLKIQPAELGDSAMYLCASSLAYEGNTQYFGPGTRLTVL.

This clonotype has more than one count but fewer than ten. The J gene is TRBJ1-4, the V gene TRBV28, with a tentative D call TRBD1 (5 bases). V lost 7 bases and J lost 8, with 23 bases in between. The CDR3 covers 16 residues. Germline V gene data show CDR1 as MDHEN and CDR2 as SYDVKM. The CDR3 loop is CASTLGVPAGDEKLFF. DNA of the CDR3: TGTGCCAGCACCCTAGGGGTCCCAGCGGGGGACGAAAAACTGTTTTTT.

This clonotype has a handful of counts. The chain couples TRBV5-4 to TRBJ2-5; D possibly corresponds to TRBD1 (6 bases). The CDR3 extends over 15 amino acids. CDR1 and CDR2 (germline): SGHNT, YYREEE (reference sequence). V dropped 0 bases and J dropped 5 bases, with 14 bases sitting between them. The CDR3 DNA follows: TGTGCCAGCAGCTTGGATTTGGGGGCAGGGGAGACCCAGTACTTC. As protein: CASSLDLGAGETQYF.

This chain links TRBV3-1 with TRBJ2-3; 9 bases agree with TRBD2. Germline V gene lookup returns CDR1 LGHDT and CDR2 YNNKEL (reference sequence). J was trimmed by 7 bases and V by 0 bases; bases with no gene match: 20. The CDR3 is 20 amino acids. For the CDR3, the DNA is TGTGCCAGCAGCCAAGATCTTGTGTCGGCGGGAGGGCCGATTACAAATACGCAGTATTTT. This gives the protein CASSQDLVSAGGPITNTQYF.

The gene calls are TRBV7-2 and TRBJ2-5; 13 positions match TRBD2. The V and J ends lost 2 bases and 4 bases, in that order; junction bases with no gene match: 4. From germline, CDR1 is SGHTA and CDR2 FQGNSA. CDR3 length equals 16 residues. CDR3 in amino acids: CASSLLGLAGRETQYF. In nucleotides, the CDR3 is TGTGCCAGCAGCTTACTGGGACTAGCGGGAAGAGAGACCCAGTACTTC. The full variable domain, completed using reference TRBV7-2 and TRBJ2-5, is GAGVSQSPSNKVTEKGKDVELRCDPISGHTALYWYRQSLGQGLEFLIYFQGNSAPDKSGLPSDRFSAERTGGSVSTLTIQRTQQEDSAVYLCASSLLGLAGRETQYFGPGTRLLVL.

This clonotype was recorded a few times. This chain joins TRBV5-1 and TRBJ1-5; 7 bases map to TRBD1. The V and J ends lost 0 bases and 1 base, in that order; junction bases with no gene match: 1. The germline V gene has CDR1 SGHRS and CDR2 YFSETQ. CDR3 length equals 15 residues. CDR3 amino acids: CASSLGDSSNQPQHF. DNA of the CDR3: TGCGCCAGCAGCTTGGGGGACAGCAGCAATCAGCCCCAGCATTTT.

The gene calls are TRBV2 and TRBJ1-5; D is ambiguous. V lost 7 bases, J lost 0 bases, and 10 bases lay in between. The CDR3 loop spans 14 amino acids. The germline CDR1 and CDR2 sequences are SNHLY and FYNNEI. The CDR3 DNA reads TGTGCCAGCACCCGGGAAGGTAGCAATCAGCCCCAGCATTTT. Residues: CASTREGSNQPQHF.

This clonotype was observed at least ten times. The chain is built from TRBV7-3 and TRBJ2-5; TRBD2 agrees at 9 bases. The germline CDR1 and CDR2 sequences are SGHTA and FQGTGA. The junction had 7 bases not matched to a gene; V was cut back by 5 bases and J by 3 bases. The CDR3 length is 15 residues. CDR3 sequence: CASSPGLAFEETQYF. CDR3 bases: TGTGCCAGCAGCCCCGGACTAGCGTTTGAAGAGACCCAGTACTTC.

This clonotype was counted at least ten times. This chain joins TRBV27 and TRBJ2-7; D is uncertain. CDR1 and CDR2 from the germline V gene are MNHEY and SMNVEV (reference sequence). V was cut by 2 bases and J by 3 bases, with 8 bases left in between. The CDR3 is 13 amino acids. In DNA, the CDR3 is TGTGCCAGCAGTTTAGGATTGGGCTACGAGCAGTACTTC. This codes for CASSLGLGYEQYF.

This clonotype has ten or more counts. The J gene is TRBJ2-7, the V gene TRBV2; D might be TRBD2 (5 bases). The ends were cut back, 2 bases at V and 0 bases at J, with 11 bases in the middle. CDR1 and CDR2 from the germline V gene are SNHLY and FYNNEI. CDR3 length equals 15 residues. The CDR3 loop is CASSESSVPSYEQYF. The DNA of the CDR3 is TGTGCCAGCAGTGAAAGTAGCGTACCCTCCTACGAGCAGTACTTC.

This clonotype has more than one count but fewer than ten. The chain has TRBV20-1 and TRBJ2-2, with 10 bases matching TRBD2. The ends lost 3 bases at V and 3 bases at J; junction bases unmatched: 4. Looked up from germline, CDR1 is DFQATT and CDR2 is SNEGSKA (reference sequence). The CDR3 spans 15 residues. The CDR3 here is CSASTSGTHTGELFF. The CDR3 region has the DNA TGCAGTGCTAGCACTAGCGGGACCCACACCGGGGAGCTGTTTTTT.

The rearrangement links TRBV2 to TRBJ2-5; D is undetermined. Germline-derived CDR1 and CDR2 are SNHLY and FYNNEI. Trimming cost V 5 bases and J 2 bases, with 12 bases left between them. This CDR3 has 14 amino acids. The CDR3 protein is CASSRSQRQETQYF. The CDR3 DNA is TGTGCCAGCAGTCGTAGCCAGAGGCAAGAGACCCAGTACTTC.

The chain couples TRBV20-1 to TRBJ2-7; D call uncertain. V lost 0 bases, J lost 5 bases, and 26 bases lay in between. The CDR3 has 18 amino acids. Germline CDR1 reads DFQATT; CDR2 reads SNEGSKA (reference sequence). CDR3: CSARDPYTPGAGDDEQYF. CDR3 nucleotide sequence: TGCAGTGCTAGAGATCCTTACACCCCTGGCGCCGGTGATGACGAGCAGTACTTC.

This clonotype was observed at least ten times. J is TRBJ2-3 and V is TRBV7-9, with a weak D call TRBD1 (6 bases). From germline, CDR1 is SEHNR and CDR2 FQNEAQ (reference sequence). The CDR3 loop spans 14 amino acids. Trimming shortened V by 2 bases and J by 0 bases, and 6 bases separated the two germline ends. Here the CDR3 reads CASSLQGSTDTQYF. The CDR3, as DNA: TGTGCCAGCAGCTTACAGGGGAGCACAGATACGCAGTATTTT.

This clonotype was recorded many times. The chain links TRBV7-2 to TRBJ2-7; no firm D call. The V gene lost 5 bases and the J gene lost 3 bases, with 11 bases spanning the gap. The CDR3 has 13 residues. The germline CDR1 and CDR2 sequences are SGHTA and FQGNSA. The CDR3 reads CASSPRRNYEQYF. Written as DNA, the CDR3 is TGTGCCAGCAGCCCTCGCCGTAACTACGAGCAGTACTTC.

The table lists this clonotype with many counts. The CDR3 sequence is CATLGPAPGELFF. The DNA for the CDR3 is TGTGCCACCCTCGGGCCAGCCCCCGGGGAGCTGTTTTTT. The rearrangement uses TRBV19 and TRBJ2-2; D gene uncertain. This CDR3 region has 13 residues. CDR1 and CDR2 from the germline V gene are LNHDA and SQIVND (reference sequence). V lost 10 bases and J 6 bases, leaving 15 bases between the germline ends.

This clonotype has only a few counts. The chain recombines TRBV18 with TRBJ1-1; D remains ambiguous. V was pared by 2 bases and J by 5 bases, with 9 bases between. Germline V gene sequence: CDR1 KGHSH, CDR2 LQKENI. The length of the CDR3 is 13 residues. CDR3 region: CASSPGVRTEAFF. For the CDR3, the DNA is TGTGCCAGCTCACCAGGAGTGCGGACTGAAGCTTTCTTT.

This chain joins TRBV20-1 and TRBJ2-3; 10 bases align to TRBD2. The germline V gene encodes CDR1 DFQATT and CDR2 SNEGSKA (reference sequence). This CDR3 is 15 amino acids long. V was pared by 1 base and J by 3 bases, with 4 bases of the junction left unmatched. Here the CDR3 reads CSARGEREGTDTQYF. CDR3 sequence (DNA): TGCAGTGCTAGAGGAGAGCGGGAGGGTACAGATACGCAGTATTTT.

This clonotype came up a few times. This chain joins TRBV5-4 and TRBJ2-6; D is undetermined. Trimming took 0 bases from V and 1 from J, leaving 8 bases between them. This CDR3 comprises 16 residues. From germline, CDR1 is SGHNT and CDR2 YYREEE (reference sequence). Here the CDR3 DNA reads TGTGCCAGCAGCTTGGAACGGAGTTCTGGGGCCAACGTCCTGACTTTC. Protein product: CASSLERSSGANVLTF.

CDR3 residues: CASTPGEISTDTQYF. CDR3 sequence (DNA): TGTGCCAGCACCCCGGGGGAGATAAGCACAGATACGCAGTATTTT. This sequence joins TRBV14 and TRBJ2-3, with D possibly TRBD2 on 6 matching bases. The CDR3 spans 15 residues. V was trimmed by 7 bases and J by 0 bases, leaving 14 bases between them. Germline-derived CDR1 and CDR2 are SGHDN and FVKESK. Full variable domain (rest looked up from reference TRBV14 and TRBJ2-3): EAGVTQFPSHSVIEKGQTVTLRCDPISGHDNLYWYRRVMGKEIKFLLHFVKESKQDESGMPNNRFLAERTGGTYSTLKVQPAELEDSGVYFCASTPGEISTDTQYFGPGTRLTVL.

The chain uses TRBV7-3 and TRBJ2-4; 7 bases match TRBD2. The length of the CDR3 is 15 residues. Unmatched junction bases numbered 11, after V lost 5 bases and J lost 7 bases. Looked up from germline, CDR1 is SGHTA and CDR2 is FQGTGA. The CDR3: CASSPRASGRNIQYF. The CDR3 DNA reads TGTGCCAGCAGCCCAAGGGCTAGCGGAAGGAACATTCAGTACTTC.

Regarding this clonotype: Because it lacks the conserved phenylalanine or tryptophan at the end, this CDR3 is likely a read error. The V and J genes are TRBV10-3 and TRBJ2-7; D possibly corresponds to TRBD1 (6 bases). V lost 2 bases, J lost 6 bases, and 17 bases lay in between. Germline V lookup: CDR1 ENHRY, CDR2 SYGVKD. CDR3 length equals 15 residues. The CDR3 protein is CAISETYEGVGEQYY. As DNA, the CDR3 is TGTGCCATCAGTGAGACCTACGAGGGGGTGGGCGAGCAGTACTAC.

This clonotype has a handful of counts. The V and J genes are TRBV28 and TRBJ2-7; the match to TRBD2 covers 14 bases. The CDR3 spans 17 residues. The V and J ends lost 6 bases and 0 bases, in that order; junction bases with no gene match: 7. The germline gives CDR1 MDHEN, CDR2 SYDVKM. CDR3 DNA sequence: TGTGCCAGCAGCCAAAGGGGGACTAGCGGGAGCTCCTACGAGCAGTACTTC. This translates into CASSQRGTSGSSYEQYF.